A single T cell receptor (beta chain) is shown here with its context. The sample belongs to a study of cytomegalovirus exposure and HLA in healthy donors. Study-level information: An early release of data contained approximately 85 million unique TCRs, which came from HLA-typed donors.

Trimming shortened V by 3 bases and J by 12 bases, and 15 bases separated the two germline ends. The germline V gene has CDR1 MDHEN and CDR2 SYDVKM. CDR3 size: 13 residues. Primers: 60 Vbeta forward and 13 Jbeta reverse. Only in-frame clones appear in the TCRdb table, and some are missing; sequencing was by immunoSEQ multiplex PCR. The sample holds around 150,000 clones, around 73% seen once. This TCR was sampled from a male donor in good health and CMV-seronegative. This rearrangement joins TRBV28 to TRBJ2-1; a possible D gene is TRBD2 (6 bases). Source material: PBMCs. The CDR3 spells CASSFREYGRQFF. CDR3 in DNA: TGTGCCAGCAGTTTTCGGGAATACGGGAGGCAGTTCTTC.